This is a list of T cell receptor beta chains from one sample in a study of control samples from healthy donors and cancer patients. Only in-frame clones appear in the TCRdb table, and some are missing; sequencing was by immunoSEQ multiplex PCR. The table lists more than 150,000 clones, 80% to 95% of them singletons. Input material: blood. These receptors were collected from a woman between 25 and 40 years old in good health. CDR3s include the opening cysteine and the closing phenylalanine or tryptophan.

v_gene: TRBV6-1
CDR3aa: CASSEAEGSWNQPQHF

v_gene: TRBV6-5
CDR3aa: CASSFPGLYNEQFF

v_gene: TRBV24-1
CDR3aa: CATSDPGTAGNTIYF

v_gene: TRBV28
CDR3aa: CASSSPRGANYGYTF

v_gene: TRBV6-4
CDR3aa: CASSDSTLAREQFF

v_gene: TRBV28
CDR3aa: CASNPGSANYGYTF

v_gene: TRBV27
CDR3aa: CASSSGDYGYTF

v_gene: TRBV27
CDR3aa: CASSLTGGKNIQYF

v_gene: TRBV7-9
CDR3aa: CASSLGQVGTAYNEQFF

v_gene: TRBV28
CDR3aa: CASSWDRVQETQYF

v_gene: TRBV19
CDR3aa: CASSIWDPREKLFF

v_gene: TRBV10-1
CDR3aa: CASSEQGWETQYF

v_gene: TRBV5-6
CDR3aa: CASSRASSGHPVVDTQYF

v_gene: TRBV27
CDR3aa: CASSEAGGIYNEQFF

v_gene: TRBV27
CDR3aa: CASSFLLAGRNEQFF

v_gene: TRBV18
CDR3aa: CASSPLLLRESHEQYF

v_gene: TRBV7-3
CDR3aa: CASSLSPGGIQETQYF

v_gene: TRBV7-9
CDR3aa: CASSLTNDRAASYEQYF

v_gene: TRBV7-9
CDR3aa: CASSLVKTSALGTGELFF

v_gene: TRBV28
CDR3aa: CASCPGQGANGVAKNIQYF

v_gene: TRBV6-5
CDR3aa: CASSFVGGDTQYF

v_gene: TRBV4-1
CDR3aa: CASSGGTANNSPLHF

v_gene: TRBV6-5
CDR3aa: CATSTANTDTQYF

v_gene: TRBV25-1
CDR3aa: CASEAGGSYNEQFF

v_gene: TRBV29-1
CDR3aa: CSVGQGQETQYF

v_gene: TRBV12-3/TRBV12-4
CDR3aa: CASSLGGSSPLHF

v_gene: TRBV24-1
CDR3aa: CATSGPPVLNTEAFF